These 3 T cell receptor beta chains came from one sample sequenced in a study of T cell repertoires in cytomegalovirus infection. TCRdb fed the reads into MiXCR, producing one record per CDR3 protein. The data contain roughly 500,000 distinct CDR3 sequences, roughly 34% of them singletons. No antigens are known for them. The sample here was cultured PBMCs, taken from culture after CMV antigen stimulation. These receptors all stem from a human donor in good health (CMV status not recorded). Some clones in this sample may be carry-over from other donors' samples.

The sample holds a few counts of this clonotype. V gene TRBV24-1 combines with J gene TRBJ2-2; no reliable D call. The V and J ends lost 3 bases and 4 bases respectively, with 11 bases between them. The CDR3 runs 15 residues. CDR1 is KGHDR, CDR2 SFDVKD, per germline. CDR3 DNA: TGTGCCACCAGTGATCGGACGATCCCCACCGGGGAGCTGTTTTTT. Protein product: CATSDRTIPTGELFF.

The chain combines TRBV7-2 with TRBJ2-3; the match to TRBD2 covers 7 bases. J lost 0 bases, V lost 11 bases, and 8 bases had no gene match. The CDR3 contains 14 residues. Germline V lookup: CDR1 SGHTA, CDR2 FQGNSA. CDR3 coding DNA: TGTGCCGGCAAGTGGCGGGGGAGCACAGATACGCAGTATTTT. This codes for CAGKWRGSTDTQYF.

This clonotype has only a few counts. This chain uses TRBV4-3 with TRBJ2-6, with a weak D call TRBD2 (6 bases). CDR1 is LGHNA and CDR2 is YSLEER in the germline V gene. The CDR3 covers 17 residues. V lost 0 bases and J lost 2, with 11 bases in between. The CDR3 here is CASSQEGTGAGANVLTF. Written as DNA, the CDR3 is TGCGCCAGCAGCCAAGAGGGTACGGGAGCTGGGGCCAACGTCCTGACTTTC.